The rows below give T cell receptor beta chains drawn from one sample of a study of blood T cell repertoires in COVID-19. Measured with immunoSEQ multiplex PCR; TCRdb has only the in-frame clones, and not every one. The repertoire holds 300,000 to 350,000 clones, with approximately 83% as singletons. Sample: PBMCs or T cells enriched from blood (not recorded which). The receptor set was obtained from a man aged 25-45 years who had recovered from COVID-19. CDR3s leave out the opening cysteine and the closing phenylalanine or tryptophan.

TRBV5-4	ASSRDRNTEAF
TRBV2	ASSEARRTGGYT
TRBV6-5	ASSYSQSTDEQY
TRBV5-1	ASSLQPGAMAQY
TRBV30	AWNRDRGGYT
TRBV19	ASRAGQGYGYT
TRBV6-2/TRBV6-3	ASSYAGGPDTQY
TRBV5-1	ASSLSSQGSYT
TRBV6-5	ATSRERNQPQH
TRBV18	ASSPQGDTIY
TRBV10-3	AISVTSGSTDTQY
TRBV5-4	ASSSGFSGANVLT
TRBV2	ATLEGRDYGYT
TRBV5-5	ASSLLDRGSEAF
TRBV19	ASSIGDRDLYGYT
TRBV4-1	ASSQAAAAYGYT
TRBV27	ASRESGVFNYGYT
TRBV7-2	ASSLNGDRGYSPLH
TRBV19	ASRGRGLAKNIQY
TRBV29-1	SGEGTGGFEQF
TRBV7-9	ASSFAGGGYT
TRBV7-9	ASSLNGQPQH
TRBV6-4	ASSESREGTDTQY
TRBV13	ASSPRLLNTQY
TRBV19	ASSLWVGPNEQF
TRBV4-1	ASSGGRGMTDTQY
TRBV10-3	AISESLADSYEQY
TRBV27	ASMGPSSGYT
TRBV7-6	ASSLEGTTTPGELF
TRBV12-3/TRBV12-4	ASTDRVNEKLF
TRBV5-1	ASSPQGGIGAEAF
TRBV5-1	ASSLVPGSQPQH
TRBV5-1	ASSLEGLAGETQY
TRBV18	ASSPPSSETQY
TRBV9	ASSVSGTGDTEAF
TRBV18	ASSLGQGVKNTEAF
TRBV23-1	ASSQSGTGVNTEAF
TRBV4-2	ASSQQYREGEQF
TRBV19	ASSGWTGTGGELF
TRBV27	ASSLSGGTNYGYT
TRBV11-2	ASSPGLAGITQY
TRBV6-5	ASSPRTGSGNTIY
TRBV10-3	AISNEQGSETQY
TRBV19	ASSQGSGTVGQPQH
TRBV19	ASKWQGAEAF
TRBV4-1	ASSQRTGGPEKLF
TRBV10-2	ASQPGQGKETQY
TRBV6-5	ASSRNAALDYGYT
TRBV18	ASSPPNTMAF
TRBV6-5	ASRSPSGSYNEQF
TRBV5-1	ASSRAGGNIRYEQY
TRBV5-1	ASSLGVAGGMVSYEQY
TRBV2	ASNGGRGAGELF
TRBV9	ASSPSGAGEKLF